This TCR beta chain was captured in a study of blood T cells in healthy people across ages. Germline V lookup: CDR1 SEHNR, CDR2 FQNEAQ (reference sequence). Unmatched junction bases numbered 15, after V lost 5 bases and J lost 6 bases. There are 17 residues in the CDR3. Points from the study as a whole: Estimates based on one million T cells were treated as lower bounds.

In its sample, this clonotype was seen a few times. Its antigen is still unknown. Total RNA, at least 5 micrograms per sample, came from PBMCs. A second PCR of about 7 to 12 cycles used a sample-barcoded 5' primer and a J-beta primer mix. Every cDNA molecule bore a tag from a template-switch adaptor containing 12 random nucleotides. Using its own MiXCR run on the 5' RACE reads, TCRdb lists one record per CDR3 protein. Of 1.6 million or so distinct CDR3 sequences listed, 30% to 40% are singletons. The chain joins TRBV7-9 to TRBJ2-1; 8 bases match TRBD2. This clonotype was sampled from a young woman in good health. The sequencing input was blood. CDR3 in amino acids: CASSTPRGSGGFNEQFF. The CDR3 DNA sequence: TGTGCCAGCAGCACCCCGCGGGGATCGGGGGGGTTCAATGAGCAGTTCTTC.